A selection of T cell receptor beta chains follows, all from one sample in a study of shared clonotypes between healthy human individuals. Profiled with immunoSEQ multiplex PCR; TCRdb holds only in-frame clones, not every one. Of some 2,100,000 clones in the sample, approximately 94% were seen once. Sample: naive CD4+ T cells sorted from blood. The origin of the receptors is a man younger than 35 in good health. Each CDR3 is given with its conserved first and last residue. A D gene is named only where the DNA matches it firmly. Part of the rows lack a size; the others show once, few, many or a class for expanded clones.

TRBJ2-7 . 12 . TRBV10-2 CASSEVVNHQYF TGCGCCAGCAGTGAAGTGGTGAATCACCAGTACTTC
TRBJ2-7 . 14 TRBD1 TRBV5-1 CASSAGQGPYEQYF TGCGCCAGCAGCGCGGGACAGGGACCCTACGAGCAGTACTTC
TRBJ2-5 . 14 . TRBV7-9 CASSRDSQRETQYF TGTGCCAGCAGCCGGGACTCCCAGAGGGAGACCCAGTACTTC
TRBJ2-3 . 14 . TRBV5-1 CASSRSGYTDTQYF TGCGCCAGCAGCCGGAGTGGATACACAGATACGCAGTATTTT
TRBJ2-5 . 13 . TRBV6-6 CASSRGLGETQYF TGTGCCAGCAGTAGGGGCCTGGGGGAGACCCAGTACTTC
TRBJ2-5 . 12 TRBD2 TRBV6-6 CASRRGEETQYF TGTGCCAGCAGGCGGGGGGAAGAGACCCAGTACTTC
TRBJ1-1 . 14 . TRBV5-1 CASSSGRVVTEAFF TGCGCCAGCAGCTCCGGCAGGGTAGTCACTGAAGCTTTCTTT
TRBJ2-7 . 15 TRBD1 TRBV9 CASSGTGKKSYEQYF TGTGCCAGCAGCGGGACAGGGAAGAAGTCCTACGAGCAGTACTTC
TRBJ2-5 once 15 TRBD2 TRBV28 CASSFRGGPQETQYF TGTGCCAGCAGTTTCCGCGGGGGACCCCAAGAGACCCAGTACTTC
TRBJ2-3 . 14 TRBD2 TRBV7-9 CASSSSGRADTQYF TGTGCCAGCAGCTCTAGCGGGAGGGCAGATACGCAGTATTTT
TRBJ2-7 . 16 TRBD1 TRBV5-1 CASSPDSRQGVHEQYF TGCGCCAGCAGCCCGGATTCCCGGCAGGGGGTCCACGAGCAGTACTTC
TRBJ2-3 . 15 TRBD2 TRBV5-1 CASNPGTIHTDTQYF TGCGCCAGCAACCCCGGGACTATCCACACAGATACGCAGTATTTT
TRBJ2-7 . 14 . TRBV18 CASSPGFSSYEQYF TGTGCCAGCTCACCAGGGTTCAGCTCCTACGAGCAGTACTTC
TRBJ2-2 . 15 . TRBV7-2 CASSLWPTGSGELFF TGTGCCAGCAGCTTATGGCCAACAGGGTCCGGGGAGCTGTTTTTT
TRBJ1-5 . 16 TRBD1 TRBV18 CASSQTGQGGNQPQHF TGTGCCAGCTCACAAACGGGACAGGGGGGCAATCAGCCCCAGCATTTT
TRBJ1-2 . 14 . TRBV7-3 CASSLNPGRDGYTF TGTGCCAGCAGCTTAAATCCAGGCCGCGATGGCTACACCTTC
TRBJ1-1 once 14 . TRBV28 CASSWGAANTEAFF TGTGCCAGCAGTTGGGGGGCTGCGAACACTGAAGCTTTCTTT
TRBJ2-4 . 17 . TRBV5-5 CASSFSGTNSAKNIQYF TGTGCCAGCAGCTTCTCCGGGACAAACTCTGCCAAAAACATTCAGTACTTC
TRBJ1-3 . 15 . TRBV29-1 CGFWGQALSGNTIYF TGCGGGTTCTGGGGGCAGGCACTCTCTGGAAACACCATATATTTT
TRBJ1-5 . 15 TRBD1 TRBV28 CASSAQTGGAQPQHF TGTGCCAGCAGTGCCCAAACAGGGGGCGCCCAGCCCCAGCATTTT
TRBJ2-3 . 14 TRBD2 TRBV5-4 CASSWGLEVDTQYF TGTGCCAGCAGCTGGGGACTAGAGGTAGATACGCAGTATTTT
TRBJ2-1 . 13 . TRBV2 CASRRTTYNEQFF TGTGCCAGCCGGCGGACTACCTACAATGAGCAGTTCTTC
TRBJ2-3 . 15 . TRBV25-1 CASSIQGKRTDTQYF TGTGCCAGCAGCATTCAGGGGAAACGGACAGATACGCAGTATTTT
TRBJ2-7 . 14 TRBD1 TRBV5-4 CATTRGQVPYEQYF TGTGCCACAACCCGGGGACAGGTCCCCTACGAGCAGTACTTC
TRBJ2-7 . 13 TRBD1 TRBV29-1 CSARRDRGYEQYF TGCAGCGCCCGCCGGGACAGGGGATACGAGCAGTACTTC
TRBJ2-1 . 13 TRBD2 TRBV7-9 CASSSGTSGSRFF TGTGCCAGCAGCTCAGGGACTAGCGGGAGTCGGTTCTTC
TRBJ1-1 . 14 . TRBV5-1 CASSAQQGYTEAFF TGCGCCAGCAGCGCGCAGCAGGGTTACACTGAAGCTTTCTTT
TRBJ2-5 . 13 TRBD2 TRBV29-1 CSVERGAGETQYF TGCAGCGTTGAGCGGGGGGCAGGGGAGACCCAGTACTTC
TRBJ2-5 . 14 . TRBV5-4 CASSYRGLQETQYF TGTGCCAGCAGCTACCGGGGTTTACAAGAGACCCAGTACTTC
TRBJ2-5 . 14 TRBD1 TRBV2 CASRPDRSGETQYF TGTGCCAGCAGACCGGACAGGTCGGGAGAGACCCAGTACTTC
TRBJ1-1 . 14 TRBD1 TRBV28 CASSLQGAGAEAFF TGTGCCAGCAGCCTACAGGGGGCAGGAGCTGAAGCTTTCTTT
TRBJ2-7 . 15 . TRBV6-5 CASSYSRRGAYEQYF TGTGCCAGCAGTTACTCTCGCAGGGGTGCCTACGAGCAGTACTTC